One sample yielded the 10 T cell receptor beta chains listed below, sequenced in a study of T cell responses to AZD1222 COVID-19 vaccine. Profiling relied on immunoSEQ multiplex PCR, and the TCRdb table lists in-frame clones only, not all of them. This repertoire shows around 200,000 clones, 70% to 90% found once; its top ten account for approximately 0.5%. The sequenced sample was peripheral blood, obtained on day 0 of AZD1222 vaccination. These receptors were collected from an adult in good health.

V is TRBV9 and J is TRBJ2-2, with 9 bases fitting TRBD2. Germline V gene sequence: CDR1 SGDLS, CDR2 YYNGEE. V gave up 4 bases and J gave up 6 bases; unmatched junction bases: 7. There are 15 residues in the CDR3. The CDR3 nucleotides read TGTGCCAGCAGCTCTAGGACTAGCGAGGCCGGGGAGCTGTTTTTT. Its protein is CASSSRTSEAGELFF.

This clone was seen a handful of times. Other DNA sequences of this sample code for an identical CDR3. The rearrangement joins TRBV4-3 to TRBJ2-6; the match to TRBD2 covers 8 bases. This CDR3 is built from 16 residues. J was trimmed by 2 bases and V by 0 bases; bases with no gene match: 0. Germline CDR1 reads LGHNA; CDR2 reads YSLEER. The CDR3 coding sequence is TGCGCCAGCAGCCAAGACGGGGGGGCTGGGGCCAACGTCCTGACTTTC. Translating gives CASSQDGGAGANVLTF.

The rearrangement joins TRBV2 to TRBJ1-1; D not certain. V was trimmed by 8 bases and J by 0 bases, leaving 13 bases between them. The CDR3 is made up of 14 amino acids. Germline CDR1 reads SNHLY; CDR2 reads FYNNEI. DNA of the CDR3: TGTGCCAGCGGTACGGGCGTTTTGAACACTGAAGCTTTCTTT. Encoded protein: CASGTGVLNTEAFF.

CDR3 bases: TGTGCCAGCAGCTTAACGGCCAGAAACACTGAAGCTTTCTTT. It yields the protein CASSLTARNTEAFF. The rearrangement uses TRBV7-8 and TRBJ1-1; no clear D. V shed 2 bases and J shed 2 bases, with 9 bases lying between them. This CDR3 spans 14 amino acids. CDR1 is SGHVS, CDR2 FQNEAQ, per germline. Using reference TRBV7-8 and TRBJ1-1 for the parts outside the CDR3, the full variable domain is GAGVSQSPRYKVAKRGQDVALRCDPISGHVSLFWYQQALGQGPEFLTYFQNEAQLDKSGLPSDRFFAERPEGSVSTLKIQRTQQEDSAVYLCASSLTARNTEAFFGQGTRLTVV.

This chain joins TRBV5-1 and TRBJ1-1, with D tentatively TRBD1 (6 bases). Germline lookup yields CDR1 SGHRS and CDR2 YFSETQ. The CDR3 length is 17 residues. V lost 2 bases and J 2 bases, leaving 19 bases between the germline ends. The CDR3 sequence: CASSLGNSGERNTEAFF. In DNA form, the CDR3 reads TGCGCCAGCAGCTTAGGGAACTCAGGGGAGAGAAACACTGAAGCTTTCTTT.

The chain joins TRBV19 to TRBJ1-2; D is perhaps TRBD1 (5 bases). Germline V gene sequence: CDR1 LNHDA, CDR2 SQIVND (reference sequence). This CDR3 is built from 13 residues. V lost 3 bases and J 3 bases, leaving 8 bases between the germline ends. For the CDR3, the DNA is TGTGCCAGTAGTATCGGGGGACACTATGGCTACACCTTC. Translation: CASSIGGHYGYTF.

The chain joins TRBV3-1 (or the pseudogene TRBV3-2) to TRBJ1-1, with D tentatively TRBD1 (5 bases). CDR1 is LGHDT, CDR2 YNNKEL, per germline (reference sequence). The CDR3 consists of 14 residues. The V end lost 5 bases, the J end lost 1 base, and 11 bases lay between the germline ends. CDR3 amino acids: CASSEGVKNTEAFF. The CDR3 DNA reads as TGTGCCAGCAGCGAAGGGGTAAAGAACACTGAAGCTTTCTTT.

V and J are TRBV7-2 and TRBJ2-5; D may be TRBD1 or TRBD2 (5 bases each). There are 14 residues in the CDR3. Trimming removed 4 bases at V and 6 bases at J, with 15 bases between. The germline gives CDR1 SGHTA, CDR2 FQGNSA. The CDR3 nucleotides read TGTGCCAGCAGCTCCCCGGGGCCGGGGCAGACCCAGTACTTC. Amino acids: CASSSPGPGQTQYF.

The J gene is TRBJ2-7, the V gene TRBV28, with a possible D match to TRBD2 (7 bases). The germline V and J ends were trimmed by 6 bases and 5 bases, with 20 bases remaining between them. From germline, CDR1 is MDHEN and CDR2 SYDVKM. This CDR3 spans 15 amino acids. CDR3 amino acids: CASSGSAGARDEQYF. The DNA for the CDR3 is TGTGCCAGCAGCGGGTCGGCGGGGGCCCGAGACGAGCAGTACTTC.

The J gene is TRBJ2-1, the V gene TRBV7-2; TRBD2 is a possible D gene (6 bases). The CDR3 sequence is 17 residues long. Per germline, CDR1 SGHTA and CDR2 FQGNSA. Trimming stripped 0 bases from V and 7 bases from J, with 19 bases between. CDR3 amino acids: CASSLAPLKGRGNEQFF. Here the CDR3 DNA reads TGTGCCAGCAGCTTAGCACCTCTTAAGGGGCGGGGAAATGAGCAGTTCTTC.